This TCR beta chain comes out of a study of identical twins. This clonotype was counted a few times. Its antigen is currently unknown. Findings of the study overall: Memory repertoires lacked the insertion deficit that abundant cord blood beta clonotypes showed.

A universal primer site came from template switching; cDNA carried unique molecular identifiers. A single record per CDR3 protein comes from TCRdb applying MiXCR to the 5' RACE reads. Of more than 250,000 distinct CDR3 sequences in the sample, around 8.8% were seen once. The sample was also reused in another study, on yellow fever vaccine responses in identical twins. This second report adds: Reportedly, twins showed a vaccine T cell response that looked partly convergent and partly personalized.

Sequenced: memory (CD45RO+) T cells sorted from blood. The sequence derives from a young woman in good health.

CDR3 nucleotide sequence: TGCAGTGCTAGGGGGGGACTAGCGTACAATGAGCAGTTCTTC. It translates to CSARGGLAYNEQFF. The genes are TRBV20-1 and TRBJ2-1; 10 bases map to TRBD2. The CDR3 covers 14 residues. CDR1 and CDR2 (germline): DFQATT, SNEGSKA (reference sequence). Trimming removed 3 bases from V and 4 bases from J; junction bases left unmatched: 3.